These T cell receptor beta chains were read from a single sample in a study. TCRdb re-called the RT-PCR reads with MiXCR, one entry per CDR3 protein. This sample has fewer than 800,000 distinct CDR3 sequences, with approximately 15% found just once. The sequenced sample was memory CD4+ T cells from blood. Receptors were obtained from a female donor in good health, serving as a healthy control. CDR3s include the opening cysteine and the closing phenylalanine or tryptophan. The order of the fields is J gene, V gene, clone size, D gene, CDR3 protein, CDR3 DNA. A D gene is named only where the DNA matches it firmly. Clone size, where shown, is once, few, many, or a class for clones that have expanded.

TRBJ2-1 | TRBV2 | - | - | CASRRSSAANNEQFF | TGTGCCAGCAGGAGAAGTTCGGCTGCTAACAATGAGCAGTTCTTC
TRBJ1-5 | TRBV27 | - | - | CASSRVLEGQPQHF | TGTGCCAGCAGCCGGGTTTTGGAGGGACAGCCCCAGCATTTT
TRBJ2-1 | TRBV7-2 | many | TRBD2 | CASSLASGSPNEQFF | TGTGCCAGCAGCTTGGCTAGCGGGAGTCCGAATGAGCAGTTCTTC
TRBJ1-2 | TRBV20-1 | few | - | CSARDREGYTF | TGCAGTGCTAGAGACAGGGAGGGCTACACCTTC
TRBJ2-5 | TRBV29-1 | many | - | CSGRQELETQYF | TGCAGCGGCCGACAGGAATTAGAGACCCAGTACTTC
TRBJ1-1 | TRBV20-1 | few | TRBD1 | CSARRRDRVNTEAFF | TGCAGTGCTAGAAGGCGGGACAGGGTGAACACTGAAGCTTTCTTT
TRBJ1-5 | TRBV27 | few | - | CASSLIQTSNQPQHF | TGTGCCAGCAGTTTAATACAGACTAGCAATCAGCCCCAGCATTTT
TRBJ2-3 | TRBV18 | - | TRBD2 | CASSSIAGAPDTQYF | TGTGCCAGCTCATCTATAGCGGGAGCCCCAGATACGCAGTATTTT
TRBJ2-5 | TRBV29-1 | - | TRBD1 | CSVEDTGQQETQYF | TGCAGCGTTGAAGATACGGGACAGCAAGAGACCCAGTACTTC
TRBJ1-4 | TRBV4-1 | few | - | CASSPQEATNEKLFF | TGCGCCAGCAGCCCCCAAGAGGCAACTAATGAAAAACTGTTTTTT
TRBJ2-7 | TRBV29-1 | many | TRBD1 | CSAYAGTDPYEQYF | TGCAGCGCTTACGCCGGGACAGATCCCTACGAGCAGTACTTC
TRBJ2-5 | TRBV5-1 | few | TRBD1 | CASRYRGTVIEETQYF | TGCGCCAGCAGATACAGGGGAACAGTAATTGAAGAGACCCAGTACTTC
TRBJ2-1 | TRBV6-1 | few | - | CASRASLWNDEQFF | TGTGCCAGCAGGGCATCCCTGTGGAATGATGAGCAGTTCTTC
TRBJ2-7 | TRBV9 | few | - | CASSVVGNSYEQYF | TGTGCCAGCAGCGTAGTGGGAAATTCCTACGAGCAGTACTTC
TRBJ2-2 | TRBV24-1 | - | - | CATQTWSTGELFF | TGTGCCACCCAAACTTGGAGCACCGGGGAGCTGTTTTTT
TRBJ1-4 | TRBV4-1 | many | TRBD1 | CASSQAEGAFSEKLFF | TGCGCCAGCAGCCAGGCAGAGGGGGCTTTTAGTGAAAAACTGTTTTTT
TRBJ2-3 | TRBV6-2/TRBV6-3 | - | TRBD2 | CASSYSGTSGTQYF | TGTGCCAGCAGTTACTCCGGGACTAGCGGTACGCAGTATTTT
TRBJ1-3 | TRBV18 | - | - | CASSPPIHSGNTIYF | TGTGCCAGCTCACCACCGATCCATTCTGGAAACACCATATATTTT
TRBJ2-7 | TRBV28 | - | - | CASSGRTYEQYF | TGTGCCAGCAGTGGACGGACCTACGAGCAGTACTTC
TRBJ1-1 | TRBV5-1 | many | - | CASSYQQGTNTEAFF | TGCGCCAGCAGCTACCAGCAGGGTACGAACACTGAAGCTTTCTTT
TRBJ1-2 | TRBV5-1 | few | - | CASSPLPGETYGYTF | TGCGCCAGCAGCCCCCTCCCGGGGGAGACTTATGGCTACACCTTC
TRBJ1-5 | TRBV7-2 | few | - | CASSSSTFEGQPQHF | TGTGCCAGCAGCTCCTCCACTTTCGAGGGTCAGCCCCAGCATTTT
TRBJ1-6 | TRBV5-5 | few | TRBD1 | CASSFTGGGLYNSPLHF | TGTGCCAGCAGCTTCACCGGAGGGGGCCTCTATAATTCACCCCTCCACTTT
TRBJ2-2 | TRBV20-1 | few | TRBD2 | CSATTSGSTGELFF | TGCAGTGCAACGACTAGCGGGAGCACCGGGGAGCTGTTTTTT
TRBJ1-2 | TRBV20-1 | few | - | CSAITGGTGADGYTF | TGCAGTGCTATAACGGGGGGCACAGGCGCTGATGGCTACACCTTC
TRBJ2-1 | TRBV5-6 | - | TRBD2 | CASHSREAYNEQFF | TGTGCCTCTCATAGCCGGGAGGCGTACAATGAGCAGTTCTTC
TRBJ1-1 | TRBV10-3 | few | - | CAIQDRMNTEAFF | TGTGCCATCCAGGACAGAATGAACACTGAAGCTTTCTTT
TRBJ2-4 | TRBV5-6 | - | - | CASSFGDVNIQYF | TGTGCCAGCAGCTTCGGGGACGTTAACATTCAGTACTTC
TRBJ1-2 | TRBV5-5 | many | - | CASSRQLTNYGYTF | TGTGCCAGCAGCCGACAGCTTACTAACTATGGCTACACCTTC
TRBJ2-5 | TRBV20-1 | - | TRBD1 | CSAIGGSTGAKETQYF | TGCAGTGCTATAGGGGGTAGTACAGGGGCGAAAGAGACCCAGTACTTC
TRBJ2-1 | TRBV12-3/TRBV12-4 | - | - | CASSFSQGDYNEQFF | TGTGCCAGCAGTTTCAGCCAGGGAGACTACAATGAGCAGTTCTTC
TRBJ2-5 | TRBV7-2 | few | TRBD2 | CASSLQVAGEETQYF | TGTGCCAGCAGCTTACAAGTAGCGGGGGAAGAGACCCAGTACTTC
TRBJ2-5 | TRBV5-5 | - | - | CASSLQQVQETQYF | TGTGCCAGCAGCTTGCAACAGGTCCAAGAGACCCAGTACTTC
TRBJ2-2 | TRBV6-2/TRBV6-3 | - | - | CASTLARSGELFF | TGTGCCAGCACCCTAGCCAGGTCCGGGGAGCTGTTTTTT
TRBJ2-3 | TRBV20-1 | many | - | CSAAGIVDTQYF | TGCAGTGCGGCGGGTATAGTAGATACGCAGTATTTT
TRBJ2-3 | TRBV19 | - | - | CASMRAQTDTQYF | TGTGCCAGTATGAGGGCGCAGACAGATACGCAGTATTTT
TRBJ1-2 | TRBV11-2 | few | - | CASSSTIGKDGYTF | TGTGCCAGCAGCTCCACGATCGGAAAGGATGGCTACACCTTC
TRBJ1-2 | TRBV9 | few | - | CASSVQAGWRYTF | TGTGCCAGCAGCGTACAGGCAGGGTGGCGCTACACCTTC
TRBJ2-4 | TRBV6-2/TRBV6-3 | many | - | CASRGTSKNIQYF | TGTGCCAGCAGAGGGACCTCCAAAAACATTCAGTACTTC
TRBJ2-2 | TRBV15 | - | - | CATGKGNTGELFF | TGTGCCACCGGAAAGGGTAACACCGGGGAGCTGTTTTTT
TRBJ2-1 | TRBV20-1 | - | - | CSAKFTAYNEQFF | TGCAGTGCTAAATTTACGGCCTACAATGAGCAGTTCTTC
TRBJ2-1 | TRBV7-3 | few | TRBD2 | CASRPTSLDEQFF | TGTGCCAGCAGGCCGACTAGCCTCGATGAGCAGTTCTTC
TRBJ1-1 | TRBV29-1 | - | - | CSVEFREAFF | TGCAGCGTTGAATTCAGGGAAGCTTTCTTT
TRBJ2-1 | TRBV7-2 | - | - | CASSPGNANEQFF | TGTGCCAGCAGCCCTGGCAATGCAAATGAGCAGTTCTTC
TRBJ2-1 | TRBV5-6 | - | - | CASSPRSGSELREQFF | TGTGCCAGCAGCCCCCGGAGTGGGAGTGAACTCCGTGAGCAGTTCTTC
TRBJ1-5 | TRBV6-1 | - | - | CATSDGVGSNQPQHF | TGTGCCACCAGCGACGGGGTCGGGAGCAATCAGCCCCAGCATTTT
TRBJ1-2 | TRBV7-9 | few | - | CASRHSTGFYGYTF | TGTGCCAGCAGACATTCTACAGGGTTCTATGGCTACACCTTC
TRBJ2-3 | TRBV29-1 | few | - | CSVDNGWGTDTQYF | TGCAGCGTTGATAACGGGTGGGGCACAGATACGCAGTATTTT
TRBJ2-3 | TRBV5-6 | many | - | CASIRVSTDTQYF | TGTGCCAGCATAAGGGTTAGCACAGATACGCAGTATTTT
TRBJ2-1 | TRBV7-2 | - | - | CASSYSSSSNEQFF | TGTGCCAGCAGCTATTCCTCTAGCTCCAATGAGCAGTTCTTC
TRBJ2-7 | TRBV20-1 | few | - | CSARETLSYEQYF | TGCAGTGCTAGAGAGACTCTCTCCTACGAGCAGTACTTC
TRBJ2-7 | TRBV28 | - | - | CASRAPSSYEQYF | TGTGCCAGCAGAGCGCCAAGCTCCTACGAGCAGTACTTC